These 21 T cell receptor beta chains came from one sample sequenced in a study of CD8+ T cells in alopecia areata. RNA was extracted and reverse transcribed into cDNA as the sequencing template. The assay was immunoSEQ multiplex PCR, and TCRdb's table has in-frame clones only and misses some. The data hold 110,000 or so clones, with under 40% observed a single time. The specimen sequenced was CD4+ T cells sorted from blood. These receptor sequences come from a human donor with alopecia areata.

The chain uses TRBV29-1 and TRBJ2-1, with D uncertain. The CDR3 is 12 residues long. Germline V CDR1 and CDR2: SQVTM, ANQGSEA. V was cut by 4 bases and J by 8 bases, with 12 bases left in between. CDR3 bases: TGCAGCGTTGGAGCGACAACCGATGAGCAGTTCTTC. Amino acid sequence: CSVGATTDEQFF.

The chain combines TRBV7-2 with TRBJ2-7; D uncertain. V was shortened by 4 bases and J by 9 bases, with 13 bases between the two germline ends. Germline CDR1 SGHTA, CDR2 FQGNSA. This CDR3 has 12 amino acids. The CDR3 region has the DNA TGTGCCAGCAGCTCTATCATTGGCGGGCAGTACTTC. The encoded protein is CASSSIIGGQYF.

V gene TRBV5-4 combines with J gene TRBJ2-6; D call uncertain. The V and J ends lost 6 bases and 0 bases respectively, with 13 bases between them. This CDR3 contains 16 residues. Germline lookup yields CDR1 SGHNT and CDR2 YYREEE (reference sequence). The DNA for the CDR3 is TGTGCCAGCACCTCTAGGTGGAGCTCTGGGGCCAACGTCCTGACTTTC. Translation gives CASTSRWSSGANVLTF.

This sequence joins TRBV29-1 and TRBJ2-5, with TRBD2 matching over 7 bases. Germline lookup yields CDR1 SQVTM and CDR2 ANQGSEA. The CDR3 has 13 amino acids. The V and J ends lost 7 bases and 4 bases, in that order; junction bases with no gene match: 9. DNA for the CDR3: TGCAGCGCTTCCGGGGGGATAGGAGAGACCCAGTACTTC. Encoded protein: CSASGGIGETQYF.

In this sample, this clone turned up a few times. The chain couples TRBV7-2 to TRBJ2-4, with D uncertain. The CDR3 has 16 residues. Germline V lookup: CDR1 SGHTA, CDR2 FQGNSA. V was pared by 5 bases and J by 1 base, with 15 bases between. In nucleotides, the CDR3 is TGTGCCAGCAGCGCGGACGTACAGAGGGCCAAAAACATTCAGTACTTC. Its translation is CASSADVQRAKNIQYF. Together with reference TRBV7-2 and TRBJ2-4, the CDR3 gives the full variable domain: GAGVSQSPSNKVTEKGKDVELRCDPISGHTALYWYRQSLGQGLEFLIYFQGNSAPDKSGLPSDRFSAERTGGSVSTLTIQRTQQEDSAVYLCASSADVQRAKNIQYFGAGTRLSVL.

The V and J genes are TRBV6-5 and TRBJ2-7, with 11 bases identical to TRBD2. With V trimmed by 0 bases and J by 4 bases, 2 bases remained unmatched. In germline, CDR1 is MNHEY, CDR2 SVGAGI. This CDR3 is built from 15 residues. The chain's CDR3 is CASSYSIAGGYEQYF. Written as DNA, the CDR3 is TGTGCCAGCAGTTACTCAATAGCGGGAGGGTACGAGCAGTACTTC.

This clone was seen more than once but under ten times. The chain carries TRBV2 and TRBJ2-1; 7 nucleotides line up with TRBD2. V was clipped by 2 bases and J by 8 bases; unmatched bases: 6. Germline CDR1 and CDR2: SNHLY and FYNNEI. The CDR3 runs 14 residues. The CDR3 sequence: CASSESAGVYEQFF. The CDR3, as DNA: TGTGCCAGCAGTGAAAGCGCGGGAGTCTATGAGCAGTTCTTC.

This clone came up a few times. This rearrangement joins TRBV29-1 to TRBJ2-7, with 9 bases matching TRBD1. The CDR3 has 13 residues. Trimming cost V 6 bases and J 9 bases; bases outside gene matches: 12. Germline CDR1 reads SQVTM; CDR2 reads ANQGSEA. CDR3 nucleotide sequence: TGCAGCGTCAACCGCCGGGACAGGGATGGGCAGTACTTC. Amino acids: CSVNRRDRDGQYF.

There are a few counts of this clone. This chain joins TRBV5-1 and TRBJ2-5; a weak D match, TRBD2 (5 bases). Trimming took 5 bases from V and 5 from J, leaving 16 bases between them. The CDR3 contains 14 residues. Germline V CDR1 and CDR2: SGHRS, YFSETQ. CDR3 residues: CASRKAGQGETQYF. The CDR3 coding sequence is TGCGCCAGCAGGAAGGCGGGCCAAGGGGAGACCCAGTACTTC.

The rearrangement links TRBV29-1 to TRBJ2-7; 7 bases are shared with TRBD2. The CDR3 contains 13 residues. Per germline, CDR1 SQVTM and CDR2 ANQGSEA. V gave up 5 bases and J gave up 2 bases; unmatched junction bases: 6. DNA of the CDR3: TGCAGCGTTCTAGCGGCTGTAACCTACGAGCAGTACTTC. It specifies CSVLAAVTYEQYF.

This clone was counted a few times. This chain joins TRBV4-3 and TRBJ2-6; 8 bases line up with TRBD2. Losses at the gene ends were 4 bases for V and 1 base for J; bases not matched to a gene: 12. In germline, CDR1 is LGHNA, CDR2 YSLEER. The CDR3 loop spans 19 amino acids. For the CDR3, the DNA is TGCGCCAGCAGCCGGGGGGGAGCGGGAGATACATCTGGGGCCAACGTCCTGACTTTC. It translates to CASSRGGAGDTSGANVLTF.

The chain links TRBV4-2 to TRBJ2-7; D is uncertain. This CDR3 contains 17 residues. Germline CDR1 LGHNA, CDR2 YNFKEQ. V lost 0 bases and J lost 0, with 15 bases in between. As DNA, the CDR3 is TGTGCCAGCAGCCAAGATAGGACCCGCTGGAGCTCCTACGAGCAGTACTTC. Translation gives CASSQDRTRWSSYEQYF.

This clone was detected a few times. The chain joins TRBV11-2 to TRBJ2-1; no definite D call. The CDR3 extends over 12 amino acids. Trimming took off 4 bases at V and 9 bases at J, with 10 bases between the two ends. The germline CDR1 and CDR2 sequences are SGHAT and FQNNGV. CDR3 in amino acids: CASSSRTGEQFF. CDR3 DNA: TGTGCCAGCAGCTCTAGAACGGGTGAGCAGTTCTTC.

This clone was detected only once. This chain joins TRBV4-2 and TRBJ2-3, with TRBD2 matching 8 bases. The CDR3 sequence is 16 residues long. CDR1 and CDR2 (germline): LGHNA, YNFKEQ. V trimming: 0 bases; J trimming: 2 bases; junction bases outside the gene matches: 4. CDR3 in DNA: TGTGCCAGCAGCCAAGAGGAAGCGGGGGCCACAGATACGCAGTATTTT. Its protein is CASSQEEAGATDTQYF.

The rearrangement links TRBV27 to TRBJ2-7; D is ambiguous. Trimming cost V 6 bases and J 5 bases, with 17 bases left between them. Germline loops: CDR1 MNHEY, CDR2 SMNVEV (reference sequence). The CDR3 has 14 amino acids. The CDR3 protein is CASSPRLSNHEQYF. The DNA of the CDR3 is TGTGCCAGCAGCCCCCGATTGAGTAACCACGAGCAGTACTTC.

In DNA form, the CDR3 reads TGTGCCAGCAGCCGCAGGGAGACTAGCTTGAACACCGGGGAGCTGTTTTTT. This codes for CASSRRETSLNTGELFF. The chain links TRBV11-2 to TRBJ2-2; 7 positions match TRBD2. CDR1 and CDR2 (germline): SGHAT, FQNNGV. After removal of 5 bases from V and 1 base from J, the junction contained 10 bases not matched to a gene. The CDR3 has 17 amino acids.

The genes are TRBV5-1 and TRBJ2-2; D unresolved. The V gene's germline CDR1 is SGHRS and CDR2 YFSETQ. Trimming shortened V by 2 bases and J by 1 base, and 9 bases separated the two germline ends. The CDR3 sequence is 15 residues long. CDR3 loop: CASSLGQLNTGELFF. The CDR3, as DNA: TGCGCCAGCAGCTTAGGCCAGTTGAACACCGGGGAGCTGTTTTTT.

This sequence joins TRBV2 and TRBJ2-7; perhaps D is TRBD1 or TRBD2 (6 bases each). Germline-derived CDR1 and CDR2 are SNHLY and FYNNEI. Trimming stripped 2 bases from V and 2 bases from J, with 10 bases between. CDR3 length: 14 residues. CDR3 sequence reads: CASSELGGTYEQYF. CDR3 DNA: TGTGCCAGCAGTGAATTGGGGGGCACCTACGAGCAGTACTTC.

This clone was counted a few times. The chain carries TRBV7-9 and TRBJ2-5; D call uncertain. The germline gives CDR1 SEHNR, CDR2 FQNEAQ (reference sequence). Trimming pared 6 bases from V and 5 bases from J, leaving 7 bases between. The CDR3 runs 11 residues. Here the CDR3 DNA reads TGTGCCAGCAGGACCCGGGAGACCCAGTACTTC. This codes for CASRTRETQYF.

This chain connects TRBV5-1 to TRBJ2-2; perhaps TRBD1 as D (5 bases). Trimming took off 4 bases at V and 4 bases at J, with 11 bases between the two ends. CDR3 length equals 14 residues. Germline CDR1 reads SGHRS; CDR2 reads YFSETQ. CDR3 amino acids: CASSQDSATGELFF. In DNA form, the CDR3 reads TGCGCCAGCAGCCAAGACAGTGCCACCGGGGAGCTGTTTTTT.

This sequence joins TRBV29-1 and TRBJ2-3; tentatively, D is TRBD2 (6 bases). Germline values: CDR1 SQVTM, CDR2 ANQGSEA. The CDR3 runs 13 residues. The CDR3 region is CSLRAQLADTQYF. The CDR3 DNA reads TGCAGTTTACGGGCACAGCTAGCGGATACGCAGTATTTT.